This T cell receptor (beta chain) was recorded in a study of T cell responses to AZD1222 COVID-19 vaccine. Background on the study: Researchers grouped second doses given at about 4 or about 12 weeks into one pool.

Study findings and constraints: Reportedly, nearly half of unique spike TCRs recognized epitopes outside B.1.351/B.1.1.7 mutations. Repertoire sampling happened only post peak T cell response. It should be noted that donors were predominantly white British and more often female, and clonal diversity was possibly underestimated.

A word on this clone: No antigen is known for it.

Clones were sequenced by immunoSEQ multiplex PCR, and TCRdb holds only the in-frame ones, with some missing. The sample shows approximately 150,000 clones, 85% to 95% of them seen only once. This specimen was peripheral blood, taken on day 0 of AZD1222 vaccination. This receptor was taken from an adult in good health.

Here the CDR3 DNA reads TGTGCCAGCAGCTTAGTCGGCCCCTATAGCAATCAGCCCCAGCATTTT. Its protein product is CASSLVGPYSNQPQHF. The chain couples TRBV11-2 to TRBJ1-5; no reliable D call. V was clipped by 1 base and J by 0 bases, with 10 bases between them. The CDR3 extends over 16 amino acids. CDR1 is SGHAT and CDR2 is FQNNGV in the germline V gene.